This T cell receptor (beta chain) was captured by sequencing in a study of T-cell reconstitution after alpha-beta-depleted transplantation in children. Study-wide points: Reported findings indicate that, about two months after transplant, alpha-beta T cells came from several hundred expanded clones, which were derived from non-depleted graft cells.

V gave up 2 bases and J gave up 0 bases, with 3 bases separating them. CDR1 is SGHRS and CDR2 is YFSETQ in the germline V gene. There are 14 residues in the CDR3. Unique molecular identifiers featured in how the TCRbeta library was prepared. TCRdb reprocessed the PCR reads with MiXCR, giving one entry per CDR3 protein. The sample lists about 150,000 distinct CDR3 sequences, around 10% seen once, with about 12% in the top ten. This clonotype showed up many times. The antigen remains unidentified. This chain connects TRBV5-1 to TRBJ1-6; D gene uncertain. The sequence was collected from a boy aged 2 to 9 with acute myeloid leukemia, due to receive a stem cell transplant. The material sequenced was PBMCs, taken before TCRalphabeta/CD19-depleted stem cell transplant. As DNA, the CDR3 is TGCGCCAGCAGCTTCAGCTCCTATAATTCACCCCTCCACTTT. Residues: CASSFSSYNSPLHF.